The 7 T cell receptor beta chains below were found in one sample sequenced in a study of cytomegalovirus exposure and HLA in healthy donors. Clones were read by immunoSEQ multiplex PCR, and TCRdb kept only the in-frame ones, dropping some. The table lists over 60,000 clones, 95% of them singletons. The sample was PBMCs. The source is a man younger than 30 in good health and CMV-seronegative.

This chain links TRBV7-9 with TRBJ1-1; 10 bases are a match to TRBD1. V shed 4 bases and J 8 bases; nucleotides not matched to a gene: 19. Germline CDR1 is SEHNR and CDR2 is FQNEAQ (reference sequence). The CDR3 contains 18 residues. The CDR3 DNA follows: TGTGCCAGCAGCTGGGAAAGAGCCGGGACAGGGGAGTATCGGGAAGCTTTCTTT. Amino acids: CASSWERAGTGEYREAFF.

A single count supports this clone. V is TRBV2 and J is TRBJ1-5; no definite D call. The V gene's germline CDR1 is SNHLY and CDR2 FYNNEI. This CDR3 spans 14 amino acids. Trimming removed 7 bases from V and 0 bases from J, with 10 bases in between. Here the CDR3 reads CASTVGYSNQPQHF. As DNA, the CDR3 is TGTGCCAGCACGGTCGGGTATAGCAATCAGCCCCAGCATTTT. Supplemented by reference TRBV2 and TRBJ1-5, the full variable domain reads EPEVTQTPSHQVTQMGQEVILRCVPISNHLYFYWYRQILGQKVEFLVSFYNNEISEKSEIFDDQFSVERPDGSNFTLKIRSTKLEDSAMYFCASTVGYSNQPQHFGDGTRLSIL.

V and J are TRBV5-4 and TRBJ2-7, with D tentatively TRBD1 (6 bases). The germline gives CDR1 SGHNT, CDR2 YYREEE (reference sequence). V dropped 4 bases and J dropped 5 bases, with 10 bases sitting between them. This CDR3 is 12 amino acids long. The CDR3 DNA reads as TGTGCCAGCAGCGCGACAGGTAACGAGCAGTACTTC. Amino acids: CASSATGNEQYF. Full variable domain (outside the CDR3, taken from reference TRBV5-4 and TRBJ2-7): ETGVTQSPTHLIKTRGQQVTLRCSSQSGHNTVSWYQQALGQGPQFIFQYYREEENGRGNFPPRFSGLQFPNYSSELNVNALELDDSALYLCASSATGNEQYFGPGTRLTVT.

V gene TRBV6-5 combines with J gene TRBJ2-7; the match to TRBD1 covers 9 bases. Germline trimming cut 5 bases from V and 1 base from J; bases unmatched to any gene: 6. The CDR3 extends over 15 amino acids. Germline V lookup: CDR1 MNHEY, CDR2 SVGAGI. CDR3 loop: CASSPTGTGSYEQYF. The DNA of the CDR3 is TGTGCCAGCAGTCCCACCGGGACAGGGTCCTACGAGCAGTACTTC.

The CDR3 DNA follows: TGTGCCAGCAGTTACATGAGGAACACTGAAGCTTTCTTT. It yields the protein CASSYMRNTEAFF. The chain combines TRBV6-5 with TRBJ1-1; D not certain. The CDR3 runs to 13 residues. V lost 2 bases to trimming and J lost 1 base, with 5 bases between them. Germline V gives CDR1 MNHEY, CDR2 SVGAGI.

The rearrangement links TRBV15 to TRBJ2-1; 8 bases match TRBD1. Germline-derived CDR1 and CDR2 are LNHNV and YYDKDF (reference sequence). The trim removed 8 bases at V and 1 base at J, leaving 7 bases unmatched. CDR3 length: 15 residues. The CDR3 DNA is TGTGCCACCTCCCAGGGGGCGTTTTCCTACAATGAGCAGTTCTTC. Translated, it gives CATSQGAFSYNEQFF. Full variable domain (missing parts from reference TRBV15 and TRBJ2-1): DAMVIQNPRYQVTQFGKPVTLSCSQTLNHNVMYWYQQKSSQAPKLLFHYYDKDFNNEADTPDNFQSRRPNTSFCFLDIRSPGLGDTAMYLCATSQGAFSYNEQFFGPGTRLTVL.

The genes are TRBV9 and TRBJ2-5; possibly TRBD2 for D (6 bases). Trimming left V 1 base short and J 3 bases short, with 13 bases between. Germline CDR1 is SGDLS and CDR2 is YYNGEE. This CDR3 spans 15 amino acids. The CDR3 region has the DNA TGTGCCAGCAGCGTAACTGGGGGGACGGAAGAGACCCAGTACTTC. This codes for CASSVTGGTEETQYF.